This T cell receptor beta chain came from a study of blood T cell repertoires in COVID-19 (dated by TCRdb to about 2020). For context, the study as a whole: Collaborator samples came from the United States, Italy and Spain and covered acute and convalescent phases of COVID-19. A de-identified subject ID, COVID-19 status, age in years and sex were almost always included in the sample metadata. Where available, HLA class I and class II types were obtained from metadata supplied by the sample provider rather than from assay-based typing. The samples were drawn from the first 160 participants of the ongoing ImmuneRACE study and from 950 to 1,500 subjects provided by 6 global collaborators. A freely available public database, intended as a resource for researchers studying the immune response to SARS-CoV-2, is where the repertoires were released. Deeply sampled blood TCRbeta repertoires from subjects exposed to, actively infected with, or recovered from COVID-19 were included in the dataset. The material from the prospective study consisted of cDNA or gDNA derived from T cells, B-cell-depleted T cells, or PBMCs. Findings and caveats that apply to the study as a whole: The quantity of clinical and demographic metadata differed by source and by participant and was supplied without curation.

TCRbeta CDR3 regions were amplified from genomic DNA by means of the immunoSEQ Assay, a bias-controlled multiplex PCR. The authors' pipeline ran thus. The number of nucleated cells in each sample was estimated by amplification of reference gene primers within the assay. To quantify the absolute abundance of each unique TCRbeta CDR3 rearrangement, sequence reads were collapsed and filtered. For each sample, productive Simpson clonality was calculated by taking the square root of Simpson's diversity index across productive rearrangements. TCRdb retrieved this table from immuneACCESS and kept in-frame rearrangements only. Not all clones are present; in checked studies, unresolved V genes account for under half, and no reason is known for the remainder. V and J calls and clone size are those listed in that table; D and trimming were worked out from the DNA. The sample records 200,000 to 300,000 clones, more than 70% of which are singletons. About 5.9% of the sample belongs to the ten largest clones.

There are many counts of this clone. Its antigen specificity is not known. No base quality values were provided; no much bigger clone lies one nucleotide off. The CDR3 goes from the cysteine to the phenylalanine over 15 residues. Only the CDR3 part of the read is kept: 45 bases, read in frame from the first base. CDR1 and CDR2, looked up from the germline V gene (reference sequence), are MNHNY and SVGAGI. Trimming removed 1 base from V and 0 bases from J, leaving 8 bases between the germline ends. One collaborating source in Seattle enrolled patients during active infection and followed them longitudinally through the course of disease. The collaborating institutions used their own protocols to collect whole blood in K2EDTA tubes. For TCRbeta analysis, collaborators shipped samples as frozen whole blood, isolated PBMCs, or DNA extracted from either of those sample types.

The sequenced sample consisted of peripheral blood. The rearrangement combines TRBV6-6 with TRBJ2-3; the D gene cannot be named for sure. The source of this sequence is a woman in her thirties with COVID-19, enrolled during active disease. Here the CDR3 is given as CASSYLTPSTDTQYF. The DNA sequence is TGTGCCAGCAGTTACTTAACACCCAGCACAGATACGCAGTATTTT.